The 5 T cell receptor beta chains given below trace back to one sample, sequenced in a study of T-cell memory formation after mild COVID-19. TCRdb used MiXCR to reprocess the 5' RACE reads, holding one entry per CDR3 protein. The repertoire holds 350,000 or so distinct CDR3 sequences, under 25% seen once, with approximately 13% in the top ten. Sequencing was carried out using PBMCs or a T cell subset sorted from them (not recorded which). The receptor source for this set is an adult woman who had mild COVID-19 (a few samples of this study predate the infection). Cell type and time point are not known.

The chain couples TRBV7-9 to TRBJ2-3; D possibly uses TRBD1 or TRBD2 (5 bases each). Germline values: CDR1 SEHNR, CDR2 FQNEAQ (reference sequence). V lost 2 bases and J lost 2, with 23 bases in between. The CDR3 has 19 residues. The CDR3 DNA sequence: TGTGCCAGCAGCTTAACCGCCCGGGACGTTAAAGGGTCCACAGATACGCAGTATTTT. Translated: CASSLTARDVKGSTDTQYF.

The chain joins TRBV29-1 to TRBJ2-1, with 12 bases that match TRBD2. CDR3 length: 14 residues. V lost 7 bases, J lost 7 bases, and 8 bases stayed unmatched. Germline loops: CDR1 SQVTM, CDR2 ANQGSEA. For the CDR3, the DNA is TGCAGCGCCTCCGGGACTAGCGGGTCTAATGAGCAGTTCTTC. Its protein is CSASGTSGSNEQFF.

This clonotype was seen a handful of times. The chain couples TRBV3-1 to TRBJ2-7; 8 bases are shared with TRBD1. Losses at the gene ends were 7 bases for V and 4 bases for J; bases not matched to a gene: 9. This CDR3 is 14 amino acids long. CDR1 and CDR2 (germline): LGHDT, YNNKEL (reference sequence). Here the CDR3 reads CASTTRQGSYEQYF. The CDR3 coding sequence is TGTGCCAGCACCACGCGACAGGGGAGTTACGAGCAGTACTTC.

A few counts support this clonotype. This chain uses TRBV4-1 with TRBJ1-2; 7 nucleotides agree with TRBD1. The germline V gene has CDR1 MGHRA and CDR2 YSYEKL. The ends lost 4 bases at V and 4 bases at J; junction bases unmatched: 9. The CDR3 extends over 15 amino acids. The CDR3 coding sequence is TGCGCCAGCAGCCTTACCGGGACAGAACTCTATGGCTACACCTTC. Translating gives CASSLTGTELYGYTF.

This clonotype turned up a few times. The chain joins TRBV5-1 to TRBJ2-7, with D maybe TRBD2 (6 bases). CDR1 and CDR2 (germline): SGHRS, YFSETQ. This CDR3 has 14 amino acids. V lost 4 bases, J lost 1 base, and 12 bases lay in between. The CDR3 coding sequence is TGCGCCAGCAGCACGGGAGACGGGTCCTACGAGCAGTACTTC. Translating gives CASSTGDGSYEQYF. Using reference TRBV5-1 and TRBJ2-7 for the parts outside the CDR3, the full variable domain is KAGVTQTPRYLIKTRGQQVTLSCSPISGHRSVSWYQQTPGQGLQFLFEYFSETQRNKGNFPGRFSGRQFSNSRSEMNVSTLELGDSALYLCASSTGDGSYEQYFGPGTRLTVT.